This TCR beta chain was retrieved from a study of blood T cell repertoires in COVID-19. About the research overall: COVID-19 samples collected from the United States, Italy and Spain covered acute and convalescent phases. Nucleic acid was either cDNA or gDNA, and it came from T cells, B-cell-depleted T cells, or PBMCs.

Authors' analysis steps: Nucleated cell number was recorded as an estimate derived from reference gene primer amplification. Assay used: immunoSEQ multiplex PCR; TCRdb lists only in-frame clones, some missing. For V, J and clone size, that table is used; D and trimming come from the DNA. This sample has 400,000 to 550,000 clones, with about 89% found just once. From germline, CDR1 is SGHTA and CDR2 FQGTGA. The V and J ends lost 5 bases and 0 bases respectively, with 11 bases between them. CDR3 length equals 15 residues. Sample: peripheral blood. The sequence was collected from a woman aged 30 to 39 with acute or convalescent COVID-19. The chain recombines TRBV7-3 with TRBJ2-1; D perhaps matches TRBD1 (6 bases). CDR3 amino acids: CASSEQGSSYNEQFF. CDR3 bases: TGTGCCAGCAGCGAACAGGGTAGCTCCTACAATGAGCAGTTCTTC.